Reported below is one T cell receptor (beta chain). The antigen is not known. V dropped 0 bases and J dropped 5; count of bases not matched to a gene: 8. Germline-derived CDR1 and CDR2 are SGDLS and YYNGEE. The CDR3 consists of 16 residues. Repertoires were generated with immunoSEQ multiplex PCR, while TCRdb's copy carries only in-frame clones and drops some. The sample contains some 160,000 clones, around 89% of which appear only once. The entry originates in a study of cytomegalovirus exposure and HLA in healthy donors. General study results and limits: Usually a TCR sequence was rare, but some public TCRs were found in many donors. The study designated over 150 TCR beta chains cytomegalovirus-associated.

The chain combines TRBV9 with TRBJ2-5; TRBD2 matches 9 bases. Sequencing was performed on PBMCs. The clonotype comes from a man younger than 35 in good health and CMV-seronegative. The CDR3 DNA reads TGTGCCAGCAGCGTAGCTGGCGGGAGGGCCGGGGAGACCCAGTACTTC. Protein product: CASSVAGGRAGETQYF.